This passage covers 3 T cell receptor beta chains from one sample sequenced in a study of T cell changes during pregnancy in multiple sclerosis. The repertoire was sequenced with immunoSEQ multiplex PCR; TCRdb's copy has only in-frame clones and lacks some. The sample includes around 70,000 clones, around nine tenths seen only once; the top ten take less than 2%. Specimen: peripheral blood, collected in the second trimester of pregnancy. The source is a female donor with multiple sclerosis, enrolled in a pregnancy study.

This chain uses TRBV5-6 with TRBJ2-7; D is uncertain. CDR3 length equals 13 residues. Looked up from germline, CDR1 is SGHDT and CDR2 is YYEEEE. Trimming pared 0 bases from V and 2 bases from J, leaving 6 bases between. The CDR3 spells CASSLDLAYEQYF. CDR3 DNA sequence: TGTGCCAGCAGCTTGGACCTAGCCTACGAGCAGTACTTC.

The V gene is TRBV6-5, the J gene TRBJ2-1, with TRBD2 matching 7 bases. Germline CDR1 reads MNHEY; CDR2 reads SVGAGI. J lost 4 bases, V lost 2 bases, and 8 bases had no gene match. This CDR3 is 16 amino acids long. The CDR3: CASSYIGSGTYNEQFF. The CDR3 nucleotides read TGTGCCAGCAGTTACATTGGGAGCGGGACTTACAATGAGCAGTTCTTC.

This clone was seen only once. The chain carries TRBV27 and TRBJ1-5; D gene unclear. The length of the CDR3 is 13 residues. Trimming took off 1 base at V and 4 bases at J, with 5 bases between the two ends. CDR1 MNHEY and CDR2 SMNVEV come from the germline V gene (reference sequence). The CDR3: CASSLFGNQPQHF. CDR3 nucleotides: TGTGCCAGCAGTTTATTCGGGAATCAGCCCCAGCATTTT.